These 32 T cell receptor beta chains were all obtained from the same sample, sequenced in a study of PD-1 blockade in classical Hodgkin lymphoma. Autologous stem cell transplantation was followed by relapse in every patient, and brentuximab vedotin exposure varied. Measured with immunoSEQ multiplex PCR; TCRdb has only the in-frame clones, and not every one. The repertoire includes almost 100,000 clones, roughly 92% of them detected once, and roughly 2.8% sits in the top ten. The sequenced sample was peripheral blood mononuclear cells (PBMCs), obtained at baseline. The receptors originated from a human donor with classical Hodgkin lymphoma.

The chain uses TRBV4-1 and TRBJ2-1; D is undetermined. Between the trimmed V and J ends, which lost 5 bases and 4 bases, there was a span of 12 bases. Germline values: CDR1 MGHRA, CDR2 YSYEKL. This CDR3 region has 14 residues. As DNA, the CDR3 is TGCGCCAGCAGCTTATACACATCGTACAATGAGCAGTTCTTC. Translated: CASSLYTSYNEQFF.

The chain is built from TRBV18 and TRBJ2-2; 12 nucleotides match TRBD1. Germline loops: CDR1 KGHSH, CDR2 LQKENI. The CDR3 has 16 amino acids. With V trimmed by 3 bases and J by 6 bases, 5 bases remained unmatched. In DNA form, the CDR3 reads TGTGCCAGCTCACCCTCGGGACAGGGGGCCTCCGGGGAGCTGTTTTTT. Its protein is CASSPSGQGASGELFF. Combining the CDR3 with reference TRBV18 and TRBJ2-2 gives the whole variable domain NAGVMQNPRHLVRRRGQEARLRCSPMKGHSHVYWYRQLPEEGLKFMVYLQKENIIDESGMPKERFSAEFPKEGPSILRIQQVVRGDSAAYFCASSPSGQGASGELFFGEGSRLTVL.

The sample holds a few counts of this clone. The chain carries TRBV10-3 and TRBJ1-5; 7 positions match TRBD1. The length of the CDR3 is 13 residues. Germline values: CDR1 ENHRY, CDR2 SYGVKD. The V gene end was trimmed by 10 bases and the J gene end by 5 bases; junction bases not matched to a gene: 8. CDR3 nucleotide sequence: TGTGCCACAGGGGGACAGTCCGATCAGCCCCAGCATTTT. Protein sequence: CATGGQSDQPQHF.

The chain combines TRBV2 with TRBJ2-1, with 9 bases lining up with TRBD1. CDR1 SNHLY and CDR2 FYNNEI come from the germline V gene. V lost 6 bases, J lost 6 bases, and 9 bases stayed unmatched. The CDR3 spans 15 residues. For the CDR3, the DNA is TGTGCCAGCAGAGGACAGGGGTTGCCCTCCAATGAGCAGTTCTTC. The encoded protein is CASRGQGLPSNEQFF.

The chain employs TRBV19 and TRBJ1-5, with 10 bases lining up with TRBD1. The CDR3 spans 14 residues. Unmatched junction bases numbered 4, after V lost 6 bases and J lost 5 bases. Germline V CDR1 and CDR2: LNHDA, SQIVND (reference sequence). CDR3 sequence reads: CASRGTGEDQPQHF. Here the CDR3 DNA reads TGTGCCAGTAGGGGGACAGGGGAGGATCAGCCCCAGCATTTT.

In the case of this clone: This same CDR3 is encoded by further DNA sequences in the sample. CDR3 in DNA: TGTGCCAGCAGTTTAGGTACAGATACGCAGTATTTT. Its translation is CASSLGTDTQYF. The gene calls are TRBV27 and TRBJ2-3; D gene ambiguous. The CDR3 consists of 12 residues. From germline, CDR1 is MNHEY and CDR2 SMNVEV (reference sequence). V was pared by 2 bases and J by 3 bases, with 3 bases between.

J is TRBJ2-1 and V is TRBV7-3; a possible D gene is TRBD1 (6 bases). The CDR3 extends over 13 amino acids. The V gene's germline CDR1 is SGHTA and CDR2 FQGTGA. The ends were cut back, 5 bases at V and 10 bases at J, with 15 bases in the middle. CDR3: CASSQNRVGEQFF. CDR3 nucleotides: TGTGCCAGCAGCCAGAACAGGGTAGGGGAGCAGTTCTTC.

This chain joins TRBV11-2 and TRBJ2-7, with 11 nucleotides matching TRBD2. Germline CDR1 and CDR2: SGHAT and FQNNGV. CDR3 length: 16 amino acids. V trimming: 6 bases; J trimming: 2 bases; junction bases outside the gene matches: 9. CDR3 sequence: CASRRGTSGSTYEQYF. CDR3 coding DNA: TGTGCCAGCAGGAGGGGGACTAGCGGATCTACCTACGAGCAGTACTTC.

This clone was seen once. The chain joins TRBV6-1 to TRBJ2-7, with 10 bases lining up with TRBD1. With V trimmed by 11 bases and J by 4 bases, 11 bases remained unmatched. Germline CDR1 is MNHNS and CDR2 is SASEGT. This CDR3 spans 14 amino acids. The CDR3 loop is CAGDKGDRGYEQYF. The CDR3 coding sequence is TGTGCCGGGGACAAGGGGGACAGGGGATACGAGCAGTACTTC.

The J gene is TRBJ1-4, the V gene TRBV6-5; D is unresolved. The germline V gene has CDR1 MNHEY and CDR2 SVGAGI. CDR3 size: 14 residues. The V end lost 2 bases, the J end lost 1 base, and 5 bases lay between the germline ends. CDR3 coding DNA: TGTGCCAGCAGTTACGGTATAACTAATGAAAAACTGTTTTTT. This sequence encodes CASSYGITNEKLFF.

With regard to this clone: Germline and junction disagree at one end, which may indicate a read error. The chain recombines TRBV2 with TRBJ2-1, with 7 bases lining up with TRBD2. Germline V CDR1 and CDR2: SNHLY, FYNNEI. The CDR3 covers 13 residues. The CDR3 nucleotides read TGTGCCAGCAGTGAAGCGCTTCGGGGACTACCTATCTTC. Translation: CASSEALRGLPIF.

This chain uses TRBV28 with TRBJ2-1, with D perhaps matching TRBD2 (5 bases). Germline values: CDR1 MDHEN, CDR2 SYDVKM. Trimming pared 2 bases from V and 10 bases from J, leaving 12 bases between. This CDR3 is 13 amino acids long. CDR3 coding DNA: TGTGCCAGCAGTTTAGGGGTCACTAGGGAGCAGTTCTTC. Its protein product is CASSLGVTREQFF.

The chain combines TRBV27 with TRBJ2-3; tentative D call: TRBD2 (5 bases). Germline assignment: CDR1 MNHEY and CDR2 SMNVEV (reference sequence). CDR3 length equals 16 residues. Trimming stripped 5 bases from V and 3 bases from J, with 18 bases between. The CDR3 sequence is CASSPGLGAGTDTQYF. CDR3 bases: TGTGCCAGCAGTCCCGGCTTGGGAGCCGGGACAGATACGCAGTATTTT.

CDR3 in DNA: TGCAGCGTTGTGAGGGCCGGTTACAATGAGCAGTTCTTC. Its protein product is CSVVRAGYNEQFF. V gene TRBV29-1 combines with J gene TRBJ2-1; D is possibly TRBD2 (5 bases). This CDR3 spans 13 amino acids. Germline V gene data show CDR1 as SQVTM and CDR2 as ANQGSEA. The germline V and J ends were trimmed by 4 bases and 4 bases, with 11 bases remaining between them.

The genes are TRBV5-4 and TRBJ2-3, with 8 nucleotides matching TRBD2. The V segment lost 4 bases and the J segment 2 bases; nucleotides outside the gene matches: 6. Germline V gene data show CDR1 as SGHNT and CDR2 as YYREEE (reference sequence). The CDR3 is 15 residues long. The CDR3 DNA reads as TGTGCCAGCAGCCCCGGACTAGCAGCCACAGATACGCAGTATTTT. Protein sequence: CASSPGLAATDTQYF. Together with reference TRBV5-4 and TRBJ2-3, the CDR3 gives the full variable domain: ETGVTQSPTHLIKTRGQQVTLRCSSQSGHNTVSWYQQALGQGPQFIFQYYREEENGRGNFPPRFSGLQFPNYSSELNVNALELDDSALYLCASSPGLAATDTQYFGPGTRLTVL.

V usage is TRBV5-6 and J usage is TRBJ1-2, with 7 bases identical to TRBD1. Germline CDR1 reads SGHDT; CDR2 reads YYEEEE. There are 17 residues in the CDR3. The V gene end was trimmed by 2 bases and the J gene end by 2 bases; junction bases not matched to a gene: 12. The DNA of the CDR3 is TGTGCCAGCAGCTTCTTCGAGGGGGCGGTCCCCAACTATGGCTACACCTTC. Amino acid sequence: CASSFFEGAVPNYGYTF.

This clone was observed a single time. The chain combines TRBV10-2 with TRBJ2-5; 9 bases map to TRBD2. Germline V gene sequence: CDR1 WSHSY, CDR2 SAAADI. The V segment lost 7 bases and the J segment 5 bases; nucleotides outside the gene matches: 8. The CDR3 has 14 residues. CDR3 coding DNA: TGCGCCAGCATCCCCGCGGGAGGGCGGGAGACCCAGTACTTC. It yields the protein CASIPAGGRETQYF.

The chain uses TRBV6-5 and TRBJ1-5; maybe TRBD1 (5 bases). The CDR3 extends over 15 amino acids. Germline V gene data show CDR1 as MNHEY and CDR2 as SVGAGI. Deletions cut 3 bases from V and 5 bases from J, with 14 bases between. The CDR3, as DNA: TGTGCCAGCAGTTATTTAGGGGAAAGGGATCAGCCCCAGCATTTT. Translated: CASSYLGERDQPQHF.

This clone was seen just once. J is TRBJ1-1 and V is TRBV6-6, with D unclear. Deletions cut 2 bases from V and 0 bases from J, with 7 bases between. Germline values: CDR1 MNHNY, CDR2 SVGAGI (reference sequence). This CDR3 region has 14 residues. CDR3 region: CASSYIAMNTEAFF. As DNA, the CDR3 is TGTGCCAGCAGTTACATCGCGATGAACACTGAAGCTTTCTTT.

This clone has only one observation. The chain employs TRBV6-6 and TRBJ2-5, with 11 nucleotides matching TRBD1. This CDR3 has 16 residues. The junction had 5 bases not matched to a gene; V was cut back by 2 bases and J by 3 bases. Germline CDR1 reads MNHNY; CDR2 reads SVGAGI (reference sequence). The CDR3 here is CASSYVGTGGKETQYF. CDR3 nucleotides: TGTGCCAGCAGTTACGTCGGGACAGGGGGGAAAGAGACCCAGTACTTC.

This chain joins TRBV6-1 and TRBJ2-5; D uncertain. This CDR3 contains 12 residues. CDR1 is MNHNS, CDR2 SASEGT, per germline. V was shortened by 7 bases and J by 0 bases, with 6 bases between the two germline ends. CDR3 loop: CASMGYQETQYF. The DNA for the CDR3 is TGTGCCAGCATGGGGTACCAAGAGACCCAGTACTTC.

The chain is built from TRBV7-2 and TRBJ2-7; maybe TRBD2 (6 bases). V was trimmed by 5 bases and J by 0 bases, leaving 17 bases between them. Germline V gene data show CDR1 as SGHTA and CDR2 as FQGNSA. CDR3 length: 16 residues. The CDR3 region has the DNA TGTGCCAGCAGCAGAGATAGCGGCGGAACCTCCTACGAGCAGTACTTC. Translated: CASSRDSGGTSYEQYF.

The chain uses TRBV6-5 and TRBJ2-3; tentatively, D is TRBD1 (5 bases). This CDR3 is built from 12 residues. Trimming left V 6 bases short and J 3 bases short, with 7 bases between. Germline-derived CDR1 and CDR2 are MNHEY and SVGAGI. CDR3 DNA sequence: TGTGCCAGCAGGGGGCTTACAGATACGCAGTATTTT. Protein product: CASRGLTDTQYF.

This chain uses TRBV5-6 with TRBJ1-5; D unresolved. The CDR3 extends over 12 amino acids. Trimming removed 2 bases from V and 5 bases from J, with 5 bases in between. Germline values: CDR1 SGHDT, CDR2 YYEEEE. The CDR3 loop is CASSLGHQPQHF. The CDR3 DNA is TGTGCCAGCAGCTTAGGGCATCAGCCCCAGCATTTT.

The chain employs TRBV7-9 and TRBJ2-1, with 7 bases aligning to TRBD2. Germline CDR1 and CDR2: SEHNR and FQNEAQ (reference sequence). V was clipped by 2 bases and J by 12 bases; unmatched bases: 16. The CDR3 extends over 16 amino acids. The CDR3 nucleotides are TGTGCCAGCAGCTTACTCTCAGGGAGTAGCGGGTGGGGGCAGTTCTTC. Residues: CASSLLSGSSGWGQFF.

The J gene is TRBJ2-3, the V gene TRBV11-2, with 7 bases lining up with TRBD2. The V segment lost 7 bases and the J segment 1 base; nucleotides outside the gene matches: 17. Germline V lookup: CDR1 SGHAT, CDR2 FQNNGV. The CDR3 is 18 residues long. CDR3 DNA: TGTGCCAGCACCCTCCGGGACTATGAACGGGGGGGCACAGATACGCAGTATTTT. Its translation is CASTLRDYERGGTDTQYF.

The CDR3 bases are TGCAGTGGGCAACGGGATGAAAAACTGTTTTTT. Its translation: CSGQRDEKLFF. The rearrangement links TRBV29-1 to TRBJ1-4, with D unresolved. The CDR3 is made up of 11 amino acids. From germline, CDR1 is SQVTM and CDR2 ANQGSEA. Full variable domain (outside the CDR3, taken from reference TRBV29-1 and TRBJ1-4): SAVISQKPSRDICQRGTSLTIQCQVDSQVTMMFWYRQQPGQSLTLIATANQGSEATYESGFVIDKFPISRPNLTFSTLTVSNMSPEDSSIYLCSGQRDEKLFFGSGTQLSVL.

This rearrangement joins TRBV4-1 to TRBJ2-1, with 13 bases that match TRBD2. CDR1 and CDR2 from the germline V gene are MGHRA and YSYEKL. CDR3 length: 16 residues. V dropped 4 bases and J dropped 8; count of bases not matched to a gene: 8. The CDR3 is CASSLFGTSGDHEQFF. CDR3 nucleotide sequence: TGCGCCAGCAGCCTTTTCGGGACTAGCGGGGATCATGAGCAGTTCTTC.

The chain links TRBV6-5 to TRBJ1-4; possibly TRBD1 for D (5 bases). The length of the CDR3 is 13 residues. Germline CDR1 and CDR2: MNHEY and SVGAGI. Trimming stripped 5 bases from V and 9 bases from J, with 13 bases between. CDR3 sequence: CASSAGLGKKLFF. The DNA of the CDR3 is TGTGCCAGCAGTGCAGGGCTAGGGAAAAAACTGTTTTTT.

This rearrangement joins TRBV6-1 to TRBJ2-4; possible D gene TRBD2, 5 bases. The CDR3 is 13 residues long. Germline V CDR1 and CDR2: MNHNS, SASEGT. V was cut by 0 bases and J by 9 bases, with 9 bases left in between. For the CDR3, the DNA is TGTGCCAGCAGTGAAGCGAGGGCTGGCATTCAGTACTTC. Translating it yields CASSEARAGIQYF.

The rearrangement joins TRBV5-1 to TRBJ1-3; 7 bases are a match to TRBD1. Trimming cost V 3 bases and J 4 bases; bases outside gene matches: 10. CDR1 is SGHRS, CDR2 YFSETQ, per germline. CDR3 length: 16 amino acids. CDR3 in DNA: TGCGCCAGCAGCTCCCAGGGCAGGGGGTCCGGAAACACCATATATTTT. Amino acid sequence: CASSSQGRGSGNTIYF.

J is TRBJ2-3 and V is TRBV28, with TRBD2 as a possible D gene (5 bases). This CDR3 spans 17 amino acids. Germline V gene lookup returns CDR1 MDHEN and CDR2 SYDVKM. V lost 7 bases, J lost 0 bases, and 20 bases lay in between. This CDR3 reads CASIPLGLNPSTDTQYF. The CDR3 region has the DNA TGTGCCAGCATTCCATTAGGACTGAACCCTAGCACAGATACGCAGTATTTT.